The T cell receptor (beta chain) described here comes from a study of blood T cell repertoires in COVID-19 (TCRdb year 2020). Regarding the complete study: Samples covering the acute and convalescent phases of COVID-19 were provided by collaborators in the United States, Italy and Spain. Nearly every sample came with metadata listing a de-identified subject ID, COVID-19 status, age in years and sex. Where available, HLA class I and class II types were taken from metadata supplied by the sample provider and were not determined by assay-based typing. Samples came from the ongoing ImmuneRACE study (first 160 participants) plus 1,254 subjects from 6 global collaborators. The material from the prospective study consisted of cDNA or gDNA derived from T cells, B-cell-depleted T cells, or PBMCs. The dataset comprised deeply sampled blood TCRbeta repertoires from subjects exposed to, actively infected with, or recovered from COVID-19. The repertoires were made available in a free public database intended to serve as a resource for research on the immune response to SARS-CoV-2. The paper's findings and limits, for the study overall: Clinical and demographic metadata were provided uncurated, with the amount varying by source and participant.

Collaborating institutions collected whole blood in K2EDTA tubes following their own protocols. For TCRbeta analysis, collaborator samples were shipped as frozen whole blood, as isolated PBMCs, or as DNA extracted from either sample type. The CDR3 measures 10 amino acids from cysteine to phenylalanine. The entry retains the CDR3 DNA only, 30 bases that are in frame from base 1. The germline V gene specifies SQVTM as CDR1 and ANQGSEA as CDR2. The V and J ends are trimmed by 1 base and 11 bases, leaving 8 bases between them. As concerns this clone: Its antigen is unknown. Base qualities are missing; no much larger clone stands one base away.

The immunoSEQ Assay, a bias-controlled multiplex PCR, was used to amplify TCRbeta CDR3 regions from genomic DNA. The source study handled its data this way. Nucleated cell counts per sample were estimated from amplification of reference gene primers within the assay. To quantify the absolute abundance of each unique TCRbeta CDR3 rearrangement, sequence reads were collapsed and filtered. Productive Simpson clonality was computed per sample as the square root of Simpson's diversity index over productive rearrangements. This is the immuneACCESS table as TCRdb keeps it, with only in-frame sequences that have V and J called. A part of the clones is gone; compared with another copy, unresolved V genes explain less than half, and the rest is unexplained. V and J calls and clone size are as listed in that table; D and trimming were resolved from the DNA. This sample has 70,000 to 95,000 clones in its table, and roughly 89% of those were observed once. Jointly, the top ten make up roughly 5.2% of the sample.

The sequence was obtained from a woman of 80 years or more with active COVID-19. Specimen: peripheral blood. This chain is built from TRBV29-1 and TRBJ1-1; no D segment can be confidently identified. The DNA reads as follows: TGCAGCGTTGAAGGTGCCGGGGCTTTCTTT. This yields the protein CSVEGAGAFF.